One and the same sample provided the 15 T cell receptor beta chains below, sequenced in a study. A single record per CDR3 protein comes from TCRdb applying MiXCR to the 5' RACE reads. The sample has over 150 distinct CDR3 sequences; about 94% are singletons. Sample: naive CD4+ T cells sorted from blood. Subset indicated: naive CD4+ T cells, CD4+CD45RA+CD25-. Source of these receptors: a female donor with breast cancer.

As to this clonotype: This beta chain turned up in a library designed for alpha chains; as an off-target read, its abundance says little. CDR3 loop: CASSLVETQYF. In DNA, the CDR3 is TGTGCCAGCAGCTTAGTGGAGACCCAGTACTTC. The chain combines TRBV11-2 with TRBJ2-5; D is unclear. The CDR3 length is 11 residues. The germline V gene encodes CDR1 SGHAT and CDR2 FQNNGV. V was cut by 1 base and J by 5 bases, with 2 bases left in between.

In the case of this clonotype: The library was prepared for alpha chains; this beta chain is a stray read, so its frequency means little. The rearrangement joins TRBV7-2 to TRBJ2-3, with 10 bases that match TRBD2. The V gene's germline CDR1 is SGHTA and CDR2 FQGNSA. This CDR3 is built from 15 residues. V trimming: 6 bases; J trimming: 0 bases; junction bases outside the gene matches: 3. The CDR3, as DNA: TGTGCCAGCAGGCCACTAGCGGGGAGCACAGATACGCAGTATTTT. It is translated as CASRPLAGSTDTQYF. The entire variable domain, with the rest obtained from reference TRBV7-2 and TRBJ2-3, is as follows: GAGVSQSPSNKVTEKGKDVELRCDPISGHTALYWYRQSLGQGLEFLIYFQGNSAPDKSGLPSDRFSAERTGGSVSTLTIQRTQQEDSAVYLCASRPLAGSTDTQYFGPGTRLTVL.

In its sample, this clonotype was seen a few times. Little can be read into the size of this beta chain, an off-target read in a library designed for alpha chains. The rearrangement uses TRBV20-1 and TRBJ1-1, with 7 bases aligning to TRBD1. V lost 6 bases, J lost 1 base, and 5 bases stayed unmatched. From germline, CDR1 is DFQATT and CDR2 SNEGSKA (reference sequence). CDR3 length equals 13 residues. Written as DNA, the CDR3 is TGCAGTGCAGCTCGGACAGGGAACACTGAAGCTTTCTTT. It encodes CSAARTGNTEAFF.

This clonotype appeared a single time. The junction and the germline gene differ at one end; a read error may be behind it. This beta chain is a stray sequence in a library constructed for alpha chains; its clone size is not meaningful. The chain employs TRBV6-6 and TRBJ2-7; the match to TRBD2 covers 7 bases. The CDR3 runs 15 residues. The germline CDR1 and CDR2 sequences are MNHNY and SVGAGI (reference sequence). CDR3 coding DNA: TGTGCCTGCAGTTACTCGAGGGGAGGGATCTACGAGCAGTACTTC. Translation: CACSYSRGGIYEQYF.

In its sample, this clonotype was seen once. With the library built for alpha chains, this beta chain is off target and its frequency is not meaningful. The chain links TRBV2 to TRBJ1-1; 7 bases are shared with TRBD1. V was clipped by 5 bases and J by 0 bases; unmatched bases: 3. This CDR3 contains 14 residues. Germline CDR1 SNHLY, CDR2 FYNNEI. Here the CDR3 reads CASSMGQMNTEAFF. Here the CDR3 DNA reads TGTGCCAGCAGTATGGGACAGATGAACACTGAAGCTTTCTTT.

With respect to this clonotype: Because this beta chain is a stray read in a library intended to capture alpha chains, its abundance should not be given much weight. The chain combines TRBV11-2 with TRBJ2-1; 11 bases agree with TRBD2. CDR3 size: 16 residues. Looked up from germline, CDR1 is SGHAT and CDR2 is FQNNGV. Trimming cost V 3 bases and J 7 bases; bases outside gene matches: 8. The CDR3 DNA sequence: TGTGCCAGCAGCTTGGAGACTAGCGGGACCCTTAATGAGCAGTTCTTC. Its protein is CASSLETSGTLNEQFF.

In regard to this clonotype: One end of the junction varies from germline; a read error may be responsible. Because this beta chain is a stray read in a library intended to capture alpha chains, its abundance should not be given much weight. CDR3 in amino acids: CSARPDRDQPQHF. CDR3 in DNA: TGCAGTGCTAGACCTGACAGGGATCAACCCCAGCATTTT. The J gene is TRBJ1-5, the V gene TRBV20-1, with 7 bases identical to TRBD1. Germline V gives CDR1 DFQATT, CDR2 SNEGSKA (reference sequence). The CDR3 sequence is 13 residues long.

Only one count was recorded for this clonotype. An end of the junction differs from the germline gene, which may be a read error. Since the library was made to target alpha chains, this beta chain is a stray read and its abundance is not meaningful. The chain couples TRBV10-2 to TRBJ2-1, with 13 bases that match TRBD2. Germline assignment: CDR1 WSHSY and CDR2 SAAADI. The CDR3 length is 14 residues. The CDR3 sequence: CASREGPGTSGIDF. CDR3 DNA: TGCGCCAGCAGGGAGGGACCCGGGACTAGCGGGATTGACTTC.

This clonotype is a singleton in its sample. The library was built for alpha chains, so this beta chain is an off-target read and its size means little. This rearrangement joins TRBV12-3 or TRBV12-4 to TRBJ1-2, with D uncertain. The CDR3 has 13 amino acids. Trimming removed 1 base from V and 0 bases from J, with 3 bases in between. The CDR3 loop reads CASSLGANYGYTF. CDR3 sequence (DNA): TGTGCCAGCAGTTTAGGAGCTAACTATGGCTACACCTTC.

A remark on this clonotype: This beta chain lies outside the target of a library built for alpha chains; its clone size means little. The CDR3 coding sequence is TGTGCCAGCAGTTCGGGGAACTACTATGGCTACACCTTC. It encodes CASSSGNYYGYTF. The chain recombines TRBV12-3 or TRBV12-4 with TRBJ1-2; no clear D. The CDR3 sequence is 13 residues long. V lost 4 bases, J lost 3 bases, and 9 bases lay in between.

In its sample, this clonotype was seen once. This beta chain was picked up by a library intended for alpha chains and is off target, so its count carries little meaning. The chain uses TRBV7-9 and TRBJ2-1; TRBD2 agrees at 12 bases. The germline CDR1 and CDR2 sequences are SEHNR and FQNEAQ (reference sequence). The CDR3 contains 18 residues. V shed 5 bases, J shed 7 bases, and the junction held 15 bases outside the gene matches. The CDR3 is CASSPPTSGSPWGNEQFF. In DNA form, the CDR3 reads TGTGCCAGCAGCCCCCCGACTAGCGGGAGTCCATGGGGTAATGAGCAGTTCTTC.

A single count supports this clonotype. This beta chain turned up in a library designed for alpha chains; as an off-target read, its abundance says little. This sequence joins TRBV2 and TRBJ2-3; the D gene is possibly TRBD1 (7 bases). Trimming took off 4 bases at V and 6 bases at J, with 14 bases between the two ends. Germline V gene sequence: CDR1 SNHLY, CDR2 FYNNEI. The CDR3 has 14 residues. The DNA for the CDR3 is TGTGCCAGCAGTGTGTCAGGGGGGAGTGATACGCAGTATTTT. This sequence encodes CASSVSGGSDTQYF.

Points on this clonotype: This beta chain is an unintended read in a library built for alpha chains; its size means little. The chain combines TRBV29-1 with TRBJ1-5; no reliable D call. Germline CDR1 SQVTM, CDR2 ANQGSEA. Deletions cut 4 bases from V and 2 bases from J, with 9 bases between. This CDR3 is built from 13 residues. In DNA, the CDR3 is TGCAGCGTTGGTGGCGGTGGCAATCAGCCCCAGCATTTT. The encoded protein is CSVGGGGNQPQHF.

A remark on this clonotype: In a library made to pick up alpha chains, this beta chain is a stray read with a size that means little. CDR3 nucleotides: TGTGCCAGTAGTATTCGGGCGGGAGAGTGGTACGAGCAGTACTTC. As protein: CASSIRAGEWYEQYF. The chain is built from TRBV19 and TRBJ2-7; TRBD2 matches at 7 bases. Germline V gives CDR1 LNHDA, CDR2 SQIVND (reference sequence). The CDR3 is 15 residues long. The junction had 9 bases not matched to a gene; V was cut back by 3 bases and J by 4 bases.

As concerns this clonotype: This beta chain represents an off-target read in a library built for alpha chains; its size is of limited meaning. The gene calls are TRBV29-1 and TRBJ1-2; weak D call: TRBD1 (5 bases). The CDR3 has 16 amino acids. The V and J ends lost 2 bases and 7 bases respectively, with 23 bases between them. Germline-derived CDR1 and CDR2 are SQVTM and ANQGSEA. The CDR3 DNA reads as TGCAGCGTTGAAACGGGACTCGGGGGGTTTCGGAGTGGCTACACCTTC. It codes for CSVETGLGGFRSGYTF.